The present T cell receptor (beta chain) was sequenced within a study of beta chain features in type 1 diabetes. Germline V CDR1 and CDR2: SGHVS, FQNEAQ. V lost 7 bases, J lost 4 bases, and 9 bases stayed unmatched. The CDR3 loop spans 16 amino acids. CD4+ naive, central memory, regulatory and stem cell-like memory subsets were isolated by sorting on CD45RO/CCR7/CD25/CD127/CD95/CD27. What was sequenced were expressed TCRB transcripts, since all of the isolated RNA had been reverse transcribed. TCRdb's table, derived via immunoSEQ multiplex PCR, lists solely in-frame clones and lacks some. The table has approximately 15,000 clones, approximately 47% seen once.

The specimen was stem cell memory CD4+ T cells from blood. The origin of this receptor is a middle-aged woman in good health. This chain connects TRBV7-8 to TRBJ2-1; 11 positions match TRBD2. Here the CDR3 reads CASTQLGTSGYNEQFF. CDR3 bases: TGTGCCAGCACCCAATTGGGGACTAGCGGTTACAATGAGCAGTTCTTC.